This T cell receptor beta chain was found in a study of T cells after posttransplantation cyclophosphamide. Study findings and constraints: TRB clonality was highly associated with recipient CMV seropositivity and reactivation. Blood and skin or GI T cell repertoires showed limited TRB overlap.

The repertoire was sequenced with immunoSEQ multiplex PCR; TCRdb's copy has only in-frame clones and lacks some. Here the sample spans roughly 30,000 clones, over 80% being singletons. Cells defined as naive were viable CD3+CD4+ or CD3+CD8+ and CCR7+CD45RA+CD45RO-CD95-CD27+CD28+. The CDR3 sequence is 18 residues long. Germline loops: CDR1 KGHSH, CDR2 LQKENI. The V and J ends lost 3 bases and 3 bases respectively, with 21 bases between them. As for this clone: Its specificity is unknown.

This clonotype was obtained from a woman aged 55-70 years in good health, CMV-negative, and a related stem cell transplant donor. Material: naive CD4+ T cells sorted from PBMCs. This rearrangement joins TRBV18 to TRBJ1-5; D unclear. DNA of the CDR3: TGTGCCAGCTCACCCGCACTAAGCCTAGCGCCCAACAATCAGCCCCAGCATTTT. The encoded protein is CASSPALSLAPNNQPQHF.